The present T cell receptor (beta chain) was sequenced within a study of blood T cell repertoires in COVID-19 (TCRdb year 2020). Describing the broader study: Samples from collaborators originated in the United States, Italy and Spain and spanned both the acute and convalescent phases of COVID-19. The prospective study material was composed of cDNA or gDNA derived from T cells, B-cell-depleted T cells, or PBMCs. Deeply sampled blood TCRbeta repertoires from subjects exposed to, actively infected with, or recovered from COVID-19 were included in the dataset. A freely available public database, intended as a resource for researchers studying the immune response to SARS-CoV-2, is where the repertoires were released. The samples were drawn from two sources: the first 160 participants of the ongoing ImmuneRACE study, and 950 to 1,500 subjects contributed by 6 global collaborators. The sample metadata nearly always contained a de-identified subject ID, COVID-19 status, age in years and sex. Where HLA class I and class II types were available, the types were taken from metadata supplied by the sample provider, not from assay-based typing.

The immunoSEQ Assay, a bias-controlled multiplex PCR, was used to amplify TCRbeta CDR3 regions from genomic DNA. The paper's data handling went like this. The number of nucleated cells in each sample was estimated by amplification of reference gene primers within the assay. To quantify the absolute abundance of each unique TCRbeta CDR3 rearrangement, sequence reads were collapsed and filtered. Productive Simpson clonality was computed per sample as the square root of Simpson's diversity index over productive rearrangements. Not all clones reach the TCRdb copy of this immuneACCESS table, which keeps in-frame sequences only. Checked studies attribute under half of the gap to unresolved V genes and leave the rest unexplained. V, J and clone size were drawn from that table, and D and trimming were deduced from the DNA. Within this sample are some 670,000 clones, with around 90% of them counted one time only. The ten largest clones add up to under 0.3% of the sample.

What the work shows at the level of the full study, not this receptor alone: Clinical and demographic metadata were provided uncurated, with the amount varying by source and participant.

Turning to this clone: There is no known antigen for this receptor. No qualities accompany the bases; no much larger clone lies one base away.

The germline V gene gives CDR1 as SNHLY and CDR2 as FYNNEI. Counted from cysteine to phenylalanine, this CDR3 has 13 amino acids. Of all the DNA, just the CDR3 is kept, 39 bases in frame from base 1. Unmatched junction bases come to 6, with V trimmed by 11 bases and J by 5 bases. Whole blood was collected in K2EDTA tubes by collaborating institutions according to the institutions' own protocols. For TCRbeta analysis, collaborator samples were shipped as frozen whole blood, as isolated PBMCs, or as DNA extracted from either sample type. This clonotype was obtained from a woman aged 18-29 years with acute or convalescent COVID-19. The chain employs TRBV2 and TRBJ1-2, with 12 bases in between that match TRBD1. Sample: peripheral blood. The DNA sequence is TGTGCCCGCCAGGGACAGGGGGCGTATGGCTACACCTTC. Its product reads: CARQGQGAYGYTF.